The T cell receptor (beta chain) under discussion was sequenced for a study of blood T cell repertoires in COVID-19. Study background: Sites in the United States, Italy and Spain provided acute and convalescent COVID-19 samples.

How the authors handled the data: Reference gene primer amplification yielded estimated nucleated cell counts. The protocol was immunoSEQ multiplex PCR, while the TCRdb copy is restricted to in-frame clones and leaves out a portion. V and J calls and clone size are copied from that table; D and trimming were computed from the DNA. In the table there are fewer than 200,000 clones, under 85% of which are singletons. This CDR3 is built from 13 residues. Germline V lookup: CDR1 GTSNPN, CDR2 SVGIG (reference sequence). The germline V and J ends were trimmed by 5 bases and 2 bases, with 13 bases remaining between them.

The specimen sequenced was peripheral blood. This chain joins TRBV30 and TRBJ2-7; D ambiguous. This TCR was sampled from a man in his sixties who had recovered from COVID-19. As DNA, the CDR3 is TGTGCCTGGGAACAGCTTCCTGCCTACGAGCAGTACTTC. Amino acids: CAWEQLPAYEQYF.